This TCR beta chain derives from a study of blood T cell repertoires in COVID-19. Study-wide context: The United States, Italy and Spain were the sources of the acute and convalescent COVID-19 samples.

Authors' analysis steps: Amplification of reference gene primers was used by the study to estimate nucleated cell counts. TCRdb's copy holds only in-frame clones and misses some; the assay was immunoSEQ multiplex PCR. The V and J calls and the clone size are those of that table, but D and trimming were determined from the DNA. The table includes some 130,000 clones, roughly nine tenths detected once. Trimming cost V 4 bases and J 4 bases, with 12 bases left between them. The germline V gene has CDR1 SGDLS and CDR2 YYNGEE. This CDR3 has 14 amino acids. The receptor was derived from a man between 45 and 60 years old with active COVID-19. The rearrangement links TRBV9 to TRBJ1-3; a weak D match, TRBD1 (6 bases). Sequenced: peripheral blood. This CDR3 is CASSTETGGNTIYF. CDR3 nucleotide sequence: TGTGCCAGCAGCACGGAGACAGGAGGAAACACCATATATTTT. The full variable domain, rest sourced from reference TRBV9 and TRBJ1-3, is DSGVTQTPKHLITATGQRVTLRCSPRSGDLSVYWYQQSLDQGLQFLIQYYNGEERAKGNILERFSAQQFPDLHSELNLSSLELGDSALYFCASSTETGGNTIYFGEGSWLTVV.